This T cell receptor (beta chain) was found in a study of cytomegalovirus exposure and HLA in healthy donors. Whole-study results and caveats: Rarity marked most TCR sequences, yet some public TCRs occurred in many donors.

PCR employed 60 Vbeta and 13 Jbeta primers. Sequencing was performed with immunoSEQ multiplex PCR; in TCRdb, only in-frame clones are kept and a portion is missing. The table lists 150,000 to 200,000 clones, about 80% of them singletons. The CDR3 spans 18 residues. V dropped 0 bases and J dropped 9; count of bases not matched to a gene: 16. Looked up from germline, CDR1 is SGHDN and CDR2 is FVKESK. About this clone itself: Its antigen is currently unknown.

This chain links TRBV14 with TRBJ2-2; 7 bases are shared with TRBD1. The sequencing input was PBMCs. This clonotype was obtained from a man aged 40-55 years in good health and CMV-seropositive. The DNA for the CDR3 is TGTGCCAGCAGCCAAGATTTTGGGGATTACAGGGGCTCCCGGGAGCTGTTTTTT. Protein sequence: CASSQDFGDYRGSRELFF.